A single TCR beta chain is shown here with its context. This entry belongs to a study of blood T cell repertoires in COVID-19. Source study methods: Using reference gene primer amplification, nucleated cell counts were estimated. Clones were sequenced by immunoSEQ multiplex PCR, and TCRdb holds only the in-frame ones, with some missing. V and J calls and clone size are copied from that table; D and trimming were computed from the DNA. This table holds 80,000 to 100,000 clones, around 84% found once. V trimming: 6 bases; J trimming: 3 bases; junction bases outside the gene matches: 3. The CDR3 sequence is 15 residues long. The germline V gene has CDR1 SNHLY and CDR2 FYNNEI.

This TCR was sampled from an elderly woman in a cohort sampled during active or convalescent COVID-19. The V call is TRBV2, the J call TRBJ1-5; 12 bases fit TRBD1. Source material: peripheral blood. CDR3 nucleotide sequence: TGTGCCAGCAGGGGGACAGGGGGCTCCAATCAGCCCCAGCATTTT. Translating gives CASRGTGGSNQPQHF. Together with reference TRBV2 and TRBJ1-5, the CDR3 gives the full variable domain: EPEVTQTPSHQVTQMGQEVILRCVPISNHLYFYWYRQILGQKVEFLVSFYNNEISEKSEIFDDQFSVERPDGSNFTLKIRSTKLEDSAMYFCASRGTGGSNQPQHFGDGTRLSIL.